The 27 T cell receptor beta chains below come from one sample, sequenced in a study of T cells after yellow fever vaccination. MiXCR, run by TCRdb on the 5' RACE reads, gives a single entry per CDR3 protein. The table has hundreds of thousands of distinct CDR3 sequences, roughly 13% seen once. The sample consisted of PBMCs, taken on the day of the yellow fever booster vaccination. The origin of the receptors is a young man who received the YFV17D yellow fever vaccine.

This clonotype was counted between two and nine times. This chain joins TRBV29-1 and TRBJ2-1; no firm D call. Trimming took 6 bases from V and 5 from J, leaving 14 bases between them. Germline loops: CDR1 SQVTM, CDR2 ANQGSEA. The length of the CDR3 is 13 residues. Here the CDR3 DNA reads TGCAGCGTCGCGCCCATACTCAACAATGAGCAGTTCTTC. Protein: CSVAPILNNEQFF.

The chain recombines TRBV29-1 with TRBJ2-7; weak D call: TRBD2 (6 bases). The CDR3 is made up of 19 amino acids. Germline CDR1 and CDR2: SQVTM and ANQGSEA. The V gene lost 6 bases and the J gene lost 3 bases, with 33 bases spanning the gap. The CDR3 loop is CSVRSVGRKWRLGVYEQYF. For the CDR3, the DNA is TGCAGCGTACGCAGCGTTGGAAGGAAGTGGAGACTAGGGGTCTACGAGCAGTACTTC.

A few counts support this clonotype. V is TRBV20-1 and J is TRBJ2-1; 10 positions match TRBD2. This CDR3 spans 14 amino acids. Trimming cost V 4 bases and J 1 base; bases outside gene matches: 1. Germline V gene data show CDR1 as DFQATT and CDR2 as SNEGSKA (reference sequence). The CDR3 loop is CSATSGSSYNEQFF. For the CDR3, the DNA is TGCAGTGCTACTAGCGGGAGTTCCTACAATGAGCAGTTCTTC.

This rearrangement joins TRBV5-1 to TRBJ2-5; D unclear. Trimming shortened V by 0 bases and J by 4 bases, and 7 bases separated the two germline ends. Germline V gene lookup returns CDR1 SGHRS and CDR2 YFSETQ. The CDR3 spans 13 residues. The CDR3 sequence is CASSLAGPETQYF. In DNA, the CDR3 is TGCGCCAGCAGCTTGGCTGGGCCAGAGACCCAGTACTTC.

The sample holds a few counts of this clonotype. The rearrangement joins TRBV20-1 to TRBJ1-2; 10 bases are shared with TRBD1. Germline lookup yields CDR1 DFQATT and CDR2 SNEGSKA (reference sequence). V lost 3 bases to trimming and J lost 4 bases; unmatched junction nucleotides: 8. The CDR3 is 15 residues long. CDR3 sequence reads: CSASARDRGPYGYTF. The CDR3 DNA reads TGCAGTGCTAGTGCCCGGGACAGGGGCCCCTATGGCTACACCTTC.

The chain joins TRBV29-1 to TRBJ2-3; possibly TRBD1 for D (6 bases). The CDR3 totals 13 residues. Trimming took 4 bases from V and 2 from J, leaving 10 bases between them. The germline V gene encodes CDR1 SQVTM and CDR2 ANQGSEA. The CDR3 spells CSVVRDTTDTQYF. The CDR3 DNA follows: TGCAGCGTTGTCCGGGACACCACAGATACGCAGTATTTT.

The rearrangement joins TRBV19 to TRBJ1-2; tentative D call: TRBD1 (5 bases). With 7 bases removed from V and 1 base from J, the gap between germline ends came to 16 bases. CDR1 is LNHDA, CDR2 SQIVND, per germline (reference sequence). This CDR3 is built from 15 residues. The CDR3 reads CASNLQGGDNYGYTF. The CDR3 nucleotides are TGTGCCAGTAATCTCCAGGGTGGGGATAACTATGGCTACACCTTC.

This clonotype was detected many times. The chain joins TRBV7-8 to TRBJ1-5; D is possibly TRBD1 (6 bases). The V end was cut by 6 bases, the J end by 3 bases, with 12 bases between. From germline, CDR1 is SGHVS and CDR2 FQNEAQ. The CDR3 runs 14 residues. CDR3 coding DNA: TGTGCCAGCAGTCCCGGACAGAACAATCAGCCCCAGCATTTT. Translation gives CASSPGQNNQPQHF.

This clonotype was observed a few times. The chain recombines TRBV9 with TRBJ1-2; unclear D gene. Trimming removed 0 bases from V and 0 bases from J, with 9 bases in between. The CDR3 loop spans 15 amino acids. Germline CDR1 is SGDLS and CDR2 is YYNGEE. CDR3 region: CASSVEAGANYGYTF. The DNA of the CDR3 is TGTGCCAGCAGCGTAGAGGCAGGAGCTAACTATGGCTACACCTTC.

This clonotype was counted a few times. This chain uses TRBV12-3 or TRBV12-4 with TRBJ1-5, with TRBD1 matching 8 bases. This CDR3 comprises 15 residues. V shed 6 bases, J shed 7 bases, and the junction held 11 bases outside the gene matches. CDR3 DNA: TGTGCCAGCAGCCCCAGGACAGGGAGTGAACAGCCCCAGCATTTT. Its protein is CASSPRTGSEQPQHF.

The chain is built from TRBV20-1 and TRBJ1-4, with D perhaps matching TRBD1 (5 bases). V was shortened by 6 bases and J by 8 bases, with 19 bases between the two germline ends. Per the germline V gene, CDR1 is DFQATT and CDR2 is SNEGSKA (reference sequence). The CDR3 is 14 residues long. CDR3 DNA sequence: TGCAGTGCCGAGCCCGGGGGGGTCGGAGAAAAACTGTTTTTT. Its translation: CSAEPGGVGEKLFF.

This clonotype has only a few counts. The chain combines TRBV6-2 or TRBV6-3 with TRBJ2-3; weak D call: TRBD2 (6 bases). The CDR3 runs 13 residues. The germline CDR1 and CDR2 sequences are MNHEY and SVGEGT. V lost 6 bases and J 8 bases, leaving 15 bases between the germline ends. Written as DNA, the CDR3 is TGTGCCAGCAGCCCACCCGGACTACCTACGCAGTATTTT. Residues: CASSPPGLPTQYF.

This clonotype was found a few times. V gene TRBV7-2 combines with J gene TRBJ1-5, with 9 bases matching TRBD1. Germline values: CDR1 SGHTA, CDR2 FQGNSA. This CDR3 comprises 16 residues. Trimming cost V 4 bases and J 7 bases; bases outside gene matches: 11. CDR3 sequence reads: CASSYSPGQGSQPQHF. The DNA of the CDR3 is TGTGCCAGCAGCTACAGCCCGGGACAGGGCTCCCAGCCCCAGCATTTT.

This clonotype was counted ten times or more. The genes are TRBV27 and TRBJ2-1; 13 positions agree with TRBD2. The CDR3 sequence is 15 residues long. In germline, CDR1 is MNHEY, CDR2 SMNVEV (reference sequence). V dropped 5 bases and J dropped 5; count of bases not matched to a gene: 3. The CDR3 sequence is CASSPGTSGNNEQFF. The CDR3, as DNA: TGTGCCAGCAGTCCCGGGACTAGCGGGAACAATGAGCAGTTCTTC.

A few counts support this clonotype. The chain is built from TRBV20-1 and TRBJ2-2; 8 nucleotides align to TRBD1. V lost 6 bases, J lost 2 bases, and 11 bases stayed unmatched. The CDR3 has 16 amino acids. In germline, CDR1 is DFQATT, CDR2 SNEGSKA (reference sequence). CDR3 sequence reads: CSAGKLGQANTGELFF. DNA of the CDR3: TGCAGTGCCGGAAAGTTGGGACAGGCTAACACCGGGGAGCTGTTTTTT.

In its sample, this clonotype was seen a few times. This chain links TRBV7-9 with TRBJ2-7, with 8 bases identical to TRBD1. The CDR3 extends over 15 amino acids. Germline CDR1 SEHNR, CDR2 FQNEAQ (reference sequence). Unmatched junction bases numbered 10, after V lost 6 bases and J lost 3 bases. The CDR3 reads CASRPPGTGIYEQYF. CDR3 bases: TGTGCCAGCAGGCCACCCGGGACAGGTATCTACGAGCAGTACTTC.

This clonotype was observed a few times. The V and J genes are TRBV3-1 and TRBJ2-7, with a possible D match to TRBD1 (5 bases). CDR3 length equals 14 residues. From germline, CDR1 is LGHDT and CDR2 YNNKEL (reference sequence). The V and J ends lost 0 bases and 5 bases respectively, with 11 bases between them. The CDR3 here is CASSQDEEGDEQYF. CDR3 sequence (DNA): TGTGCCAGCAGCCAAGACGAGGAAGGGGACGAGCAGTACTTC.

This chain uses TRBV19 with TRBJ2-6; TRBD1 aligns across 8 bases. The CDR3 covers 16 residues. Germline V gives CDR1 LNHDA, CDR2 SQIVND (reference sequence). Unmatched junction bases numbered 5, after V lost 7 bases and J lost 0 bases. CDR3 DNA sequence: TGTGCCAGTAACTCAGGGGGCGCCTCTGGGGCCAACGTCCTGACTTTC. It specifies CASNSGGASGANVLTF.

The genes are TRBV2 and TRBJ1-1; D perhaps matches TRBD1 (5 bases). CDR1 and CDR2 (germline): SNHLY, FYNNEI. V lost 7 bases, J lost 5 bases, and 11 bases lay in between. The CDR3 runs to 12 residues. CDR3 coding DNA: TGTGCCAGCACAATGGGGGGGACTGAAGCTTTCTTT. Its protein product is CASTMGGTEAFF. Drawing the rest from reference TRBV2 and TRBJ1-1, the complete variable domain is EPEVTQTPSHQVTQMGQEVILRCVPISNHLYFYWYRQILGQKVEFLVSFYNNEISEKSEIFDDQFSVERPDGSNFTLKIRSTKLEDSAMYFCASTMGGTEAFFGQGTRLTVV.

CDR3 nucleotide sequence: TGTGCCAGCCAACCCCCAGAGAACACCGGGGAGCTGTTTTTT. As protein: CASQPPENTGELFF. The chain has TRBV18 and TRBJ2-2, with D unresolved. The CDR3 is made up of 14 amino acids. The germline CDR1 and CDR2 sequences are KGHSH and LQKENI. V was trimmed by 8 bases and J by 1 base, leaving 11 bases between them.

V gene TRBV18 combines with J gene TRBJ2-5, with TRBD2 identical over 7 bases. Germline assignment: CDR1 KGHSH and CDR2 LQKENI. The V and J ends lost 2 bases and 4 bases, in that order; junction bases with no gene match: 4. The length of the CDR3 is 14 residues. CDR3 sequence: CASSPSTGGETQYF. The CDR3 DNA is TGTGCCAGCTCACCATCGACGGGAGGAGAGACCCAGTACTTC.

This sequence joins TRBV5-1 and TRBJ1-2, with TRBD1 identical over 7 bases. After removal of 0 bases from V and 5 bases from J, the junction contained 10 bases not matched to a gene. This CDR3 region has 16 residues. Germline assignment: CDR1 SGHRS and CDR2 YFSETQ. CDR3 loop: CASSLALGQAVYGYTF. The CDR3 DNA reads as TGCGCCAGCAGCTTGGCCCTTGGACAGGCCGTATATGGCTACACCTTC.

The V and J genes are TRBV7-8 and TRBJ2-7; 7 bases match TRBD2. Germline V CDR1 and CDR2: SGHVS, FQNEAQ. Germline trimming cut 1 base from V and 3 bases from J; bases unmatched to any gene: 9. The CDR3 has 16 amino acids. The CDR3 reads CASSLVYPSGVYEQYF. The DNA of the CDR3 is TGTGCCAGCAGCTTAGTATATCCTAGCGGAGTCTACGAGCAGTACTTC.

This chain connects TRBV6-1 to TRBJ2-7; no definite D call. The ends were cut back, 5 bases at V and 0 bases at J, with 11 bases in the middle. The CDR3 is 14 residues long. Germline V gene data show CDR1 as MNHNS and CDR2 as SASEGT. The CDR3 here is CASSPGIASYEQYF. CDR3 nucleotide sequence: TGTGCCAGCAGTCCCGGAATAGCCTCCTACGAGCAGTACTTC.

The chain has TRBV28 and TRBJ2-5; the D gene is possibly TRBD2 (5 bases). The CDR3 totals 14 residues. The V gene lost 5 bases and the J gene lost 2 bases, with 12 bases spanning the gap. Germline V gene lookup returns CDR1 MDHEN and CDR2 SYDVKM. This CDR3 is CASSLPGRQETQYF. For the CDR3, the DNA is TGTGCCAGCAGTCTTCCGGGAAGACAAGAGACCCAGTACTTC.

This clonotype was seen a few times. This sequence joins TRBV5-1 and TRBJ2-1; TRBD2 might be the D (5 bases). V was clipped by 4 bases and J by 5 bases, with 10 bases between them. This CDR3 has 13 amino acids. CDR1 is SGHRS and CDR2 is YFSETQ in the germline V gene. The CDR3 here is CASSPEGNNEQFF. CDR3 sequence (DNA): TGCGCCAGCAGCCCTGAGGGTAACAATGAGCAGTTCTTC.

This clonotype was seen a handful of times. The V call is TRBV20-1, the J call TRBJ2-2; 12 bases are shared with TRBD2. Unmatched junction bases numbered 5, after V lost 6 bases and J lost 6 bases. Germline CDR1 DFQATT, CDR2 SNEGSKA (reference sequence). CDR3 length: 14 residues. Here the CDR3 DNA reads TGCAGTGCGCGACTAGCGGGAGATCCCGGGGAGCTGTTTTTT. Translation: CSARLAGDPGELFF.